Below are 30 T cell receptor beta chains sequenced from a single sample in a study of shared clonotypes between healthy human individuals. Only in-frame clones appear in the TCRdb table, and some are missing; sequencing was by immunoSEQ multiplex PCR. The sample includes around 83,000 clones, roughly two thirds of them seen just once. The sample consisted of memory CD8+ T cells sorted from blood. Specified subset: CD45RO+ cells pooled with CCR7-negative TemRA cells. The receptors were gathered from a man younger than 40 in good health.

The chain recombines TRBV2 with TRBJ2-3; 10 bases are shared with TRBD2. Per germline, CDR1 SNHLY and CDR2 FYNNEI. This CDR3 has 16 amino acids. V gave up 4 bases and J gave up 1 base; unmatched junction bases: 5. The CDR3 is CASSVELAGGTDTQYF. The CDR3 bases are TGTGCCAGCAGTGTCGAGCTAGCGGGAGGCACAGATACGCAGTATTTT.

Regarding this clone: Other DNA variants within this sample encode the same CDR3. The chain uses TRBV28 and TRBJ2-7; tentative D call: TRBD1 (6 bases). Trimming took off 5 bases at V and 1 base at J, with 6 bases between the two ends. The germline gives CDR1 MDHEN, CDR2 SYDVKM. CDR3 length: 12 residues. The DNA of the CDR3 is TGTGCCAGCAGTGACAGGTCCTACGAGCAGTACTTC. It specifies CASSDRSYEQYF. The variable domain in full, completed from reference TRBV28 and TRBJ2-7, reads DVKVTQSSRYLVKRTGEKVFLECVQDMDHENMFWYRQDPGLGLRLIYFSYDVKMKEKGDIPEGYSVSREKKERFSLILESASTNQTSMYLCASSDRSYEQYFGPGTRLTVT.

The genes are TRBV6-1 and TRBJ2-1, with D perhaps TRBD2 (6 bases). Germline V gene data show CDR1 as MNHNS and CDR2 as SASEGT. The germline V and J ends were trimmed by 5 bases and 3 bases, with 11 bases remaining between them. The length of the CDR3 is 14 residues. Here the CDR3 reads CASSWARGYNEQFF. The CDR3 nucleotides are TGTGCCAGCAGTTGGGCGCGGGGCTACAATGAGCAGTTCTTC.

The chain recombines TRBV21-1 with TRBJ2-7; the DNA was not used to check the table's D call, TRBD1. TRBV21-1 is recorded as a pseudogene. The CDR3 has 14 residues. The CDR3 region has the DNA TGTGCCAGCAGCAAAGGGACAGCATCCTACGAGCAGTACTTC. This codes for CASSKGTASYEQYF.

This chain uses TRBV7-9 with TRBJ2-2; D might be TRBD1 (6 bases). Germline loops: CDR1 SEHNR, CDR2 FQNEAQ (reference sequence). CDR3 size: 15 residues. The V end was cut by 5 bases, the J end by 5 bases, with 15 bases between. The CDR3: CASSARDTTTGELFF. CDR3 DNA sequence: TGTGCCAGCAGCGCCCGGGACACGACTACCGGGGAGCTGTTTTTT.

This sequence joins TRBV23-1 and TRBJ2-5; TRBD1 agrees at 10 bases. TRBV23-1 is an open reading frame whose function is uncertain. The CDR3 is made up of 19 amino acids. With V trimmed by 2 bases and J by 2 bases, 14 bases remained unmatched. DNA for the CDR3: TGCGCCAGCAGTCAACGTCGGGACAGGGGATCAGGGGGACAAGAGACCCAGTACTTC. This gives the protein CASSQRRDRGSGGQETQYF.

This clone was found once. V is TRBV7-2 and J is TRBJ2-1; TRBD2 is a possible D gene (5 bases). The V gene lost 1 base and the J gene lost 3 bases, with 10 bases spanning the gap. The CDR3 loop spans 15 amino acids. Germline CDR1 and CDR2: SGHTA and FQGNSA. The CDR3: CASSLDRGNYNEQFF. Written as DNA, the CDR3 is TGTGCCAGCAGCTTAGATCGGGGAAACTACAATGAGCAGTTCTTC. The whole variable domain, filled in from reference TRBV7-2 and TRBJ2-1, reads GAGVSQSPSNKVTEKGKDVELRCDPISGHTALYWYRQSLGQGLEFLIYFQGNSAPDKSGLPSDRFSAERTGGSVSTLTIQRTQQEDSAVYLCASSLDRGNYNEQFFGPGTRLTVL.

The genes are TRBV11-2 and TRBJ2-1; TRBD2 is a possible D gene (6 bases). Germline values: CDR1 SGHAT, CDR2 FQNNGV. Trimming took 1 base from V and 12 from J, leaving 13 bases between them. The CDR3 contains 13 residues. The CDR3 region is CASSLGSAGWQFF. The CDR3 nucleotides read TGTGCCAGCAGCTTAGGTTCGGCGGGATGGCAGTTCTTC.

A remark on this clone: The sample contains more than one DNA sequence encoding this CDR3. The V gene is TRBV5-6, the J gene TRBJ2-2; D is uncertain. The CDR3 covers 12 residues. In germline, CDR1 is SGHDT, CDR2 YYEEEE. Trimming took 3 bases from V and 6 from J, leaving 6 bases between them. The CDR3 bases are TGTGCCAGCAGCTGGTCTTCCGGGGAGCTGTTTTTT. It translates to CASSWSSGELFF.

The rearrangement links TRBV5-1 to TRBJ2-7; D call uncertain. The CDR3 extends over 15 amino acids. Trimming shortened V by 0 bases and J by 2 bases, and 12 bases separated the two germline ends. Germline loops: CDR1 SGHRS, CDR2 YFSETQ. CDR3 in DNA: TGCGCCAGCAGCTTGGCCGCGGCAGTTACCTACGAGCAGTACTTC. Residues: CASSLAAAVTYEQYF.

The chain recombines TRBV6-4 with TRBJ2-3; D gene uncertain. This CDR3 is 14 amino acids long. Per the germline V gene, CDR1 is MRHNA and CDR2 is SNTAGT. V dropped 5 bases and J dropped 1 base, with 10 bases sitting between them. The CDR3, as DNA: TGTGCCAGCAGTTACGGTTCAGGCACAGATACGCAGTATTTT. As protein: CASSYGSGTDTQYF.

The chain carries TRBV5-5 and TRBJ2-3; D could derive from TRBD1 or TRBD2 (5 bases each). The CDR3 is made up of 15 amino acids. Germline CDR1 is SGHKS and CDR2 is YYEKEE (reference sequence). Trimming took off 6 bases at V and 4 bases at J, with 18 bases between the two ends. CDR3: CASNPGQINADTQYF. The CDR3 DNA reads as TGTGCCAGCAACCCGGGGCAGATCAACGCAGATACGCAGTATTTT.

This clone was detected only a few times. The chain uses TRBV28 and TRBJ1-2; no definite D call. Trimming removed 5 bases at V and 3 bases at J, with 10 bases between. The CDR3 covers 13 residues. Germline V CDR1 and CDR2: MDHEN, SYDVKM. The CDR3 here is CASSGWQYYGYTF. DNA for the CDR3: TGTGCCAGCAGTGGGTGGCAGTACTATGGCTACACCTTC.

The chain couples TRBV7-9 to TRBJ1-2, with 8 positions matching TRBD1. Germline V lookup: CDR1 SEHNR, CDR2 FQNEAQ (reference sequence). J lost 3 bases, V lost 2 bases, and 5 bases had no gene match. The CDR3 spans 15 residues. CDR3 loop: CASSLPTGVYYGYTF. The CDR3 nucleotides are TGTGCCAGCAGCTTACCGACAGGGGTCTACTATGGCTACACCTTC.

A single count supports this clone. The chain employs TRBV30 and TRBJ2-7; the D gene is possibly TRBD1 (6 bases). The CDR3 covers 16 residues. From germline, CDR1 is GTSNPN and CDR2 SVGIG (reference sequence). Trimming left V 3 bases short and J 2 bases short, with 20 bases between. This chain's CDR3 is CAWSPMPGTWTYEQYF. The CDR3, as DNA: TGTGCCTGGAGCCCCATGCCGGGGACATGGACCTACGAGCAGTACTTC.

The rearrangement uses TRBV7-6 and TRBJ2-1, with D hard to call. The germline gives CDR1 SGHVS, CDR2 FNYEAQ. V dropped 2 bases and J dropped 0 bases, with 11 bases sitting between them. This CDR3 region has 16 residues. CDR3 bases: TGTGCCAGCAGCTTACTCGACACACTCTCCTACAATGAGCAGTTCTTC. Amino acid sequence: CASSLLDTLSYNEQFF. Together with reference TRBV7-6 and TRBJ2-1, the CDR3 gives the full variable domain: GAGVSQSPRYKVTKRGQDVALRCDPISGHVSLYWYRQALGQGPEFLTYFNYEAQQDKSGLPNDRFSAERPEGSISTLTIQRTEQRDSAMYRCASSLLDTLSYNEQFFGPGTRLTVL.

This clone was observed a few times. This chain links TRBV6-1 with TRBJ2-1; 7 bases fit TRBD1. Germline CDR1 MNHNS, CDR2 SASEGT. The J segment lost 7 bases and the V segment lost 1 base, leaving 1 base of the junction unmatched. There are 13 residues in the CDR3. CDR3 loop: CASSEEDRNEQFF. In nucleotides, the CDR3 is TGTGCCAGCAGTGAAGAGGACAGGAATGAGCAGTTCTTC.

The genes are TRBV29-1 and TRBJ2-2; D is ambiguous. The CDR3 sequence is 13 residues long. The germline V gene has CDR1 SQVTM and CDR2 ANQGSEA. Trimming removed 5 bases from V and 4 bases from J, with 11 bases in between. The CDR3 is CSVSFKPTGELFF. Here the CDR3 DNA reads TGCAGCGTTTCGTTCAAACCCACCGGGGAGCTGTTTTTT.

This clone was observed a single time. The chain has TRBV5-6 and TRBJ2-7; tentatively, D is TRBD1 or TRBD2 (6 bases each). CDR1 is SGHDT, CDR2 YYEEEE, per germline. V lost 5 bases to trimming and J lost 2 bases, with 14 bases between them. The CDR3 has 14 residues. This chain's CDR3 is CASSNRGGTYEQYF. CDR3 nucleotide sequence: TGTGCCAGCAGTAATAGAGGGGGGACCTACGAGCAGTACTTC.

V and J are TRBV9 and TRBJ2-1; D might be TRBD2 (6 bases). This CDR3 comprises 19 residues. The ends were cut back, 0 bases at V and 7 bases at J, with 26 bases in the middle. CDR1 is SGDLS, CDR2 YYNGEE, per germline. CDR3: CASSVVGGGTAPGLNEQFF. The CDR3 DNA follows: TGTGCCAGCAGCGTAGTTGGGGGAGGTACGGCACCTGGGTTGAATGAGCAGTTCTTC.

The chain couples TRBV7-9 to TRBJ2-1; TRBD2 agrees at 10 bases. The CDR3 length is 16 residues. The junction had 6 bases not matched to a gene; V was cut back by 5 bases and J by 2 bases. The germline V gene has CDR1 SEHNR and CDR2 FQNEAQ (reference sequence). This CDR3 reads CASSPRSGRAYNEQFF. Here the CDR3 DNA reads TGTGCCAGCAGCCCCCGAAGCGGGAGGGCCTACAATGAGCAGTTCTTC.

This sequence joins TRBV7-9 and TRBJ2-3; D is possibly TRBD1 (5 bases). V lost 1 base, J lost 3 bases, and 8 bases lay in between. The CDR3 runs 14 residues. Looked up from germline, CDR1 is SEHNR and CDR2 is FQNEAQ (reference sequence). CDR3 sequence (DNA): TGTGCCAGCAGCTTAGGGGGCTTGACAGATACGCAGTATTTT. Amino acid sequence: CASSLGGLTDTQYF.

The table lists this clone with a few counts. The V call is TRBV10-3, the J call TRBJ1-3; D is ambiguous. V was cut by 5 bases and J by 4 bases, with 12 bases left in between. From germline, CDR1 is ENHRY and CDR2 SYGVKD. This CDR3 contains 14 residues. The CDR3: CAISPGILGNTIYF. The CDR3 bases are TGTGCCATCAGTCCGGGGATCTTGGGAAACACCATATATTTT.

The chain employs TRBV6-1 and TRBJ1-1, with D maybe TRBD1 (5 bases). Trimming stripped 4 bases from V and 5 bases from J, with 23 bases between. Per germline, CDR1 MNHNS and CDR2 SASEGT. The CDR3 is 17 residues long. CDR3 in DNA: TGTGCCAGCAGTGTAGACCGGGGCAAACTGCGGGAGACTGAAGCTTTCTTT. It is translated as CASSVDRGKLRETEAFF.

V usage is TRBV30 and J usage is TRBJ2-7; 9 bases fit TRBD1. The length of the CDR3 is 14 residues. Germline V gives CDR1 GTSNPN, CDR2 SVGIG (reference sequence). Germline trimming cut 4 bases from V and 1 base from J; bases unmatched to any gene: 5. The CDR3 loop reads CAWNRGQGSYEQYF. CDR3 in DNA: TGTGCCTGGAACAGGGGACAGGGATCCTACGAGCAGTACTTC.

The J gene is TRBJ2-4, the V gene TRBV29-1; perhaps TRBD2 as D (6 bases). The CDR3 contains 14 residues. CDR1 and CDR2 from the germline V gene are SQVTM and ANQGSEA. V was shortened by 4 bases and J by 8 bases, with 18 bases between the two germline ends. CDR3 DNA: TGCAGCGTTGCGGGACTCGGGCCTATGTACATTCAGTACTTC. Translated, it gives CSVAGLGPMYIQYF.

The genes are TRBV5-1 and TRBJ2-3; 10 positions agree with TRBD2. CDR1 is SGHRS and CDR2 is YFSETQ in the germline V gene. Unmatched junction bases numbered 6, after V lost 3 bases and J lost 2 bases. This CDR3 comprises 16 residues. CDR3: CASSSQAGGTTDTQYF. The DNA of the CDR3 is TGCGCCAGCAGCTCCCAAGCGGGAGGGACCACAGATACGCAGTATTTT.

This chain uses TRBV15 with TRBJ2-2; a possible D gene is TRBD1 (6 bases). Germline V gives CDR1 LNHNV, CDR2 YYDKDF (reference sequence). The ends were cut back, 8 bases at V and 1 base at J, with 8 bases in the middle. The CDR3 runs to 13 residues. The CDR3 is CATGDMNTGELFF. The CDR3 DNA sequence: TGTGCCACCGGGGACATGAACACCGGGGAGCTGTTTTTT.

This chain uses TRBV9 with TRBJ1-2; D not resolved. The germline V and J ends were trimmed by 3 bases and 3 bases, with 12 bases remaining between them. Per germline, CDR1 SGDLS and CDR2 YYNGEE. There are 14 residues in the CDR3. The CDR3 DNA follows: TGTGCCAGCAGCGCCTCCAGTAATCACTATGGCTACACCTTC. Its translation is CASSASSNHYGYTF.

This clone was counted ten times or more. CDR3 residues: CASSRSPQGSNQPQHF. The DNA for the CDR3 is TGCGCCAGCAGCCGTTCCCCACAGGGATCAAATCAGCCCCAGCATTTT. The gene calls are TRBV4-1 and TRBJ1-5, with a possible D match to TRBD1 (6 bases). CDR3 size: 16 residues. Germline CDR1 and CDR2: MGHRA and YSYEKL. The V end was cut by 4 bases, the J end by 4 bases, with 17 bases between.